This TCR beta chain was identified during a study of radiotherapy plus CTLA-4 blockade in lung cancer. Assay used: immunoSEQ multiplex PCR; TCRdb lists only in-frame clones, some missing. The profile shows roughly 46,000 clones, approximately 76% of them singletons. CDR3 length: 15 residues. V was trimmed by 4 bases and J by 5 bases, leaving 17 bases between them. CDR1 is MNHEY and CDR2 is SMNVEV in the germline V gene (reference sequence). The sample was peripheral blood, taken from a patient treated with radiotherapy plus ipilimumab. The origin of this receptor is a human donor with non-small cell lung cancer who had stable disease on radiotherapy plus ipilimumab. The chain employs TRBV27 and TRBJ1-1, with D possibly TRBD1 on 5 matching bases. The CDR3 coding sequence is TGTGCCAGCAGTTCTCGCGGGGGATGGCGAACTGAAGCTTTCTTT. Translation gives CASSSRGGWRTEAFF.